This T cell receptor beta chain was identified during a study of regulatory T cells in long-lasting Graves disease. Indicated time point: persistent/refractory GD, antithyroid drugs over 5 years with positive TRAb. Extracted PBMC RNA gave rise to the TCR library. Arm-PCR of CDR3 regions with iRepertoire HTBI primers generated TCR beta libraries. TCRdb independently ran MiXCR on the multiplex PCR reads; one entry per CDR3 protein. The data hold under 450,000 distinct CDR3 sequences, with 23% observed a single time. The V and J ends lost 1 base and 4 bases respectively, with 11 bases between them. The CDR3 has 14 amino acids. CDR1 is SGHRS and CDR2 is YFSETQ in the germline V gene.

The sequence was collected from a female donor with Graves disease. The sample here was peripheral blood mononuclear cells (PBMCs), taken when the disease was refractory, from a patient treated with antithyroid drugs. V is TRBV5-1 and J is TRBJ1-2; D ambiguous. The CDR3 DNA sequence: TGCGCCAGCAGCTTGACATGGCTCGGCTATGGCTACACCTTC. Protein product: CASSLTWLGYGYTF.